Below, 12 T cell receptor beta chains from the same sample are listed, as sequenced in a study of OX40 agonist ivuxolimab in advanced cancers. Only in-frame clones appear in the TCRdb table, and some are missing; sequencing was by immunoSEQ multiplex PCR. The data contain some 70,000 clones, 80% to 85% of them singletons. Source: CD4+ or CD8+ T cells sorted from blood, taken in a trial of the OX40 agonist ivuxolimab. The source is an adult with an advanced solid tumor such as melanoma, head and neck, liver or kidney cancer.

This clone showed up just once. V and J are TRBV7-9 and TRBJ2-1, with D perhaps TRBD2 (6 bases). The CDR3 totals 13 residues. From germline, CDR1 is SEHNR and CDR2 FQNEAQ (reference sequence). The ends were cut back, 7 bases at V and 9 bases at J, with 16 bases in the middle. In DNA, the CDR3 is TGTGCCAGCACCGGTGGGAGGCAAGCTGAGCAGTTCTTC. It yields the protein CASTGGRQAEQFF.

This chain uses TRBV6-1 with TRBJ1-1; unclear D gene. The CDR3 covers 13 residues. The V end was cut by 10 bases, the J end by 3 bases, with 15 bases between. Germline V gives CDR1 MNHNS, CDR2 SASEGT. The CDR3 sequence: CATKWGLDTEAFF. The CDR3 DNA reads TGTGCCACCAAGTGGGGTTTGGACACTGAAGCTTTCTTT.

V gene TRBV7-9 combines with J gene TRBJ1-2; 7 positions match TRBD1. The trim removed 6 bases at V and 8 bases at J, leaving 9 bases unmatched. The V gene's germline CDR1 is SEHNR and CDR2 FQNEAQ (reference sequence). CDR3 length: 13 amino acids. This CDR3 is CASSPEGARGYTF. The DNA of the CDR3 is TGTGCCAGCAGTCCTGAGGGGGCGAGAGGCTACACCTTC.

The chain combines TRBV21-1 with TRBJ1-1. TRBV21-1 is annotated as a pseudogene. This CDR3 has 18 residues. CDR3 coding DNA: TGTGCCAGCAGCAAAGTAAGCGACCCCTCTAAAGTGAACACTGAAGCTTTCTTT. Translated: CASSKVSDPSKVNTEAFF.

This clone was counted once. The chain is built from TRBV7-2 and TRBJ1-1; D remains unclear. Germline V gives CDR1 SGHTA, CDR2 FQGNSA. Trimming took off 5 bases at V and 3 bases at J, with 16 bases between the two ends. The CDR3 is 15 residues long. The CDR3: CASSPRTKADTEAFF. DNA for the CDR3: TGTGCCAGCAGCCCACGGACTAAGGCGGACACTGAAGCTTTCTTT.

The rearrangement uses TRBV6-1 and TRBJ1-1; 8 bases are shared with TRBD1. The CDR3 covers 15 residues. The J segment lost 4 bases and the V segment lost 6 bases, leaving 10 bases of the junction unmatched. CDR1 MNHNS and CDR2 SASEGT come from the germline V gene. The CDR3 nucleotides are TGTGCCAGCAGAAAGCAGACAGGGGTAGTCACTGAAGCTTTCTTT. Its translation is CASRKQTGVVTEAFF.

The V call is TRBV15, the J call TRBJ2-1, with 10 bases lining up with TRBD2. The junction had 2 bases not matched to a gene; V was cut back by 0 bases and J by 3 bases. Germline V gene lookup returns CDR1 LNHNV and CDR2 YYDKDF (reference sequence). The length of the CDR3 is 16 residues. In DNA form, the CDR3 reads TGTGCCACCAGCAGAGATCCTAGCGGGGGCTACAATGAGCAGTTCTTC. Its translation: CATSRDPSGGYNEQFF.

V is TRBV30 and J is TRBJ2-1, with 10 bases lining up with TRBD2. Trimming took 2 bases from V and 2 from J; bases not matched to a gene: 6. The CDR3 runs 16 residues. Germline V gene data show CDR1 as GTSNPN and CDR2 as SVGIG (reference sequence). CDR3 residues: CAWSTHLAGAYNEQFF. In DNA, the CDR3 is TGTGCCTGGAGTACCCACCTAGCGGGAGCCTACAATGAGCAGTTCTTC.

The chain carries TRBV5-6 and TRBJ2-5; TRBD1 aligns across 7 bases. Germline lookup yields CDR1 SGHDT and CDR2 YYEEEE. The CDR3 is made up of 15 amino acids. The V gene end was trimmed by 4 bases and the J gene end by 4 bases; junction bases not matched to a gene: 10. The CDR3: CASSERGPRAETQYF. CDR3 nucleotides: TGTGCCAGCAGCGAGAGGGGGCCCAGGGCAGAGACCCAGTACTTC.

In nucleotides, the CDR3 is TGCAGCGCCTGGCCTCGGGACCCCATCACTGAAGCTTTCTTT. It is translated as CSAWPRDPITEAFF. The rearrangement joins TRBV29-1 to TRBJ1-1; tentatively, D is TRBD1 (5 bases). Germline CDR1 reads SQVTM; CDR2 reads ANQGSEA. The CDR3 has 14 amino acids. V was clipped by 7 bases and J by 4 bases, with 19 bases between them.

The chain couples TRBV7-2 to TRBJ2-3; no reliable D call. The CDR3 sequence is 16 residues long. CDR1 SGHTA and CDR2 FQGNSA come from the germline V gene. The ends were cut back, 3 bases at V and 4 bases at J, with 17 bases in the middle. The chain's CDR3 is CASSFKSRPDSDTQYF. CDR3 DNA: TGTGCCAGCAGCTTCAAGTCTCGTCCCGACTCAGATACGCAGTATTTT.

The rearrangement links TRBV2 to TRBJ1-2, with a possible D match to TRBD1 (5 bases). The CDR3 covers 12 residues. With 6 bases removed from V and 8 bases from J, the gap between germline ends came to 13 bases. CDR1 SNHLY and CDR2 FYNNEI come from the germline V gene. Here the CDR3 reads CASSGGSWGYTF. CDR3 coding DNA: TGTGCCAGCAGCGGGGGTTCATGGGGCTACACCTTC.